This T cell receptor beta chain originates from a study of cytomegalovirus exposure and HLA in healthy donors. The V gene's germline CDR1 is SGHTA and CDR2 FQGNSA. The CDR3 runs 11 residues. V dropped 5 bases and J dropped 7 bases, with 8 bases sitting between them. The donors (healthy individuals) were bone marrow donors. In nominal health when sampled, donors likely had unrecorded immune exposures nonetheless. This clone was recorded a few times. Antigen unknown. Overall study results and limits: Later analysis reportedly placed an Asian-associated ancestry cluster below the roughly 680-donor mean in N-insertions.

The PCR ran on 60 Vbeta and 13 Jbeta primers. Here immunoSEQ multiplex PCR was the method, and the copy in TCRdb shows in-frame clones only, minus some. The table has 150,000 to 200,000 clones, about 64% seen once. Sequencing was carried out using PBMCs. The sequence came from a man in his fifties or sixties in good health and CMV-seronegative. This sequence joins TRBV7-2 and TRBJ1-1; D not resolved. The CDR3 nucleotides are TGTGCCAGCAGCAGCTACAGTGAAGCTTTCTTT. Translated: CASSSYSEAFF.